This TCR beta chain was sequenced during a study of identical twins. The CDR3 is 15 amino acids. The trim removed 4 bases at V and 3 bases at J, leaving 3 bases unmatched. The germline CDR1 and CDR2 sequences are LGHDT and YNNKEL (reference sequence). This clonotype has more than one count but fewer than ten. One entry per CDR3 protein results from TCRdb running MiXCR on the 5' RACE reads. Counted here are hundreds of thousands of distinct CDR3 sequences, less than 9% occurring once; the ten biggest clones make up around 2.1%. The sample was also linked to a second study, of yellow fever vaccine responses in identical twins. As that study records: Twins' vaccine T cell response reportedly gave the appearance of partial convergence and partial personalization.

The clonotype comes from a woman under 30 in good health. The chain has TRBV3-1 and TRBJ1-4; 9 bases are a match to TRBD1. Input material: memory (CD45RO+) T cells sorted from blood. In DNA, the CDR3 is TGTGCCAGCAGCCCTAACAGGGGGCCTAATGAAAAACTGTTTTTT. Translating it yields CASSPNRGPNEKLFF.